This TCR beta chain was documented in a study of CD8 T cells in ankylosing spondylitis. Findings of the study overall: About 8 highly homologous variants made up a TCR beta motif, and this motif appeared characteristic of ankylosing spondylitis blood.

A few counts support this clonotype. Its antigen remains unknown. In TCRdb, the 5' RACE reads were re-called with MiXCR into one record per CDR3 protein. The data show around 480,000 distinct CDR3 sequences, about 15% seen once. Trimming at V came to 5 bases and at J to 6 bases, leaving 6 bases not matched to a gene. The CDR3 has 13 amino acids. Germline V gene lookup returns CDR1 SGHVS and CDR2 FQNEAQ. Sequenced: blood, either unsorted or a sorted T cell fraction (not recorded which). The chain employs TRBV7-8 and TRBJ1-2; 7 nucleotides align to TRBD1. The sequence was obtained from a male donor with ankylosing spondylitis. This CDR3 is CASSVPGQHGYTF. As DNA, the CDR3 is TGTGCCAGCAGCGTCCCGGGACAGCATGGCTACACCTTC.